A single sample is the source of the 21 T cell receptor beta chains below, sequenced in a study of blood T cell repertoires in COVID-19. Only in-frame clones appear in the TCRdb table, and some are missing; sequencing was by immunoSEQ multiplex PCR. The data show approximately 350,000 clones, roughly 87% seen once. The sample comprised PBMCs or T cells enriched from blood (not recorded which). Receptors were obtained from a woman in her 50s who had recovered from COVID-19.

The chain combines TRBV3-1 (or the pseudogene TRBV3-2) with TRBJ1-1, with unresolved D. Germline CDR1 is LGHDT and CDR2 is YNNKEL (reference sequence). Trimming took 7 bases from V and 1 from J, leaving 16 bases between them. The CDR3 totals 15 residues. The CDR3 is CASTPKVAGNTEAFF. The CDR3 DNA reads as TGTGCCAGCACCCCCAAAGTGGCAGGGAACACTGAAGCTTTCTTT.

The chain combines TRBV6-5 with TRBJ2-7; 7 bases line up with TRBD1. The germline V gene has CDR1 MNHEY and CDR2 SVGAGI. The CDR3 contains 14 residues. With V trimmed by 2 bases and J by 3 bases, 4 bases remained unmatched. DNA for the CDR3: TGTGCCAGCAGTTACAGGGACAGTGGCTACGAGCAGTACTTC. Translating gives CASSYRDSGYEQYF.

A single count supports this clone. The chain carries TRBV7-2 and TRBJ2-3; D not certain. V shed 5 bases and J shed 6 bases, with 9 bases lying between them. The CDR3 is 12 amino acids. Germline V gives CDR1 SGHTA, CDR2 FQGNSA. CDR3 sequence (DNA): TGTGCCAGCAGCAAGATCCGGGATACGCAGTATTTT. It codes for CASSKIRDTQYF.

This clone was counted a few times. J is TRBJ2-7 and V is TRBV28, with 8 bases lining up with TRBD2. Germline V gives CDR1 MDHEN, CDR2 SYDVKM. There are 15 residues in the CDR3. Trimming cost V 6 bases and J 3 bases; bases outside gene matches: 10. The CDR3, as DNA: TGTGCCAGCAGCCACCCCGGGGGGGCCAACTACGAGCAGTACTTC. This translates into CASSHPGGANYEQYF.

The chain carries TRBV7-9 and TRBJ2-3; TRBD2 is a possible D gene (5 bases). This CDR3 region has 16 residues. The V gene lost 7 bases and the J gene lost 2 bases, with 19 bases spanning the gap. Germline V gene data show CDR1 as SEHNR and CDR2 as FQNEAQ (reference sequence). Here the CDR3 reads CASTLGQRQNTDTQYF. CDR3 bases: TGTGCCAGCACTCTGGGCCAGCGGCAGAACACAGATACGCAGTATTTT.

The chain recombines TRBV4-1 with TRBJ1-2; the D gene is possibly TRBD1 (6 bases). The CDR3 extends over 14 amino acids. With 0 bases removed from V and 4 bases from J, the gap between germline ends came to 9 bases. In germline, CDR1 is MGHRA, CDR2 YSYEKL. CDR3 region: CASSQEGQFYGYTF. For the CDR3, the DNA is TGCGCCAGCAGCCAAGAAGGACAGTTCTATGGCTACACCTTC.

The V and J genes are TRBV11-2 and TRBJ2-5, with a weak D call TRBD2 (7 bases). Germline V CDR1 and CDR2: SGHAT, FQNNGV. The CDR3 is 18 amino acids. The V end lost 2 bases, the J end lost 3 bases, and 22 bases lay between the germline ends. CDR3 nucleotide sequence: TGTGCCAGCAGCTTAAACGCCCCAGGGTCGGGGGGCAAAGAGACCCAGTACTTC. Its translation: CASSLNAPGSGGKETQYF.

V gene TRBV5-5 combines with J gene TRBJ1-5; 7 nucleotides align to TRBD1. The CDR3 consists of 16 residues. V dropped 1 base and J dropped 11; count of bases not matched to a gene: 15. The germline CDR1 and CDR2 sequences are SGHKS and YYEKEE (reference sequence). The CDR3 DNA reads as TGTGCCAGCAGCTTGTCGTGGGGGACAGCAACACAGTCCCAGCATTTT. Its translation: CASSLSWGTATQSQHF.

This clone occurred a few times. This chain links TRBV19 with TRBJ1-5; TRBD1 matches at 8 bases. V shed 7 bases and J 3 bases; nucleotides not matched to a gene: 5. The CDR3 covers 14 residues. Germline-derived CDR1 and CDR2 are LNHDA and SQIVND (reference sequence). The CDR3: CASKETGVNQPQHF. CDR3 nucleotide sequence: TGTGCCAGTAAAGAGACAGGGGTCAATCAGCCCCAGCATTTT. Full variable domain (outside the CDR3, taken from reference TRBV19 and TRBJ1-5): DGGITQSPKYLFRKEGQNVTLSCEQNLNHDAMYWYRQDPGQGLRLIYYSQIVNDFQKGDIAEGYSVSREKKESFPLTVTSAQKNPTAFYLCASKETGVNQPQHFGDGTRLSIL.

V is TRBV4-2 and J is TRBJ1-5; D possibly corresponds to TRBD1 (6 bases). Germline CDR1 reads LGHNA; CDR2 reads YNFKEQ. Trimming stripped 0 bases from V and 7 bases from J, with 22 bases between. The CDR3 contains 18 residues. The CDR3 reads CASSQDVRGATSVQPQHF. CDR3 bases: TGTGCCAGCAGCCAAGACGTCAGGGGCGCGACGTCTGTACAGCCCCAGCATTTT.

V usage is TRBV7-9 and J usage is TRBJ2-7, with 8 bases that match TRBD1. The CDR3 consists of 15 residues. Per the germline V gene, CDR1 is SEHNR and CDR2 is FQNEAQ (reference sequence). J gave up 1 base and V 5 bases, and 7 bases lay outside the gene matches. CDR3 in DNA: TGTGCCAGCAGCCCCTGGACAGGGATTTCCTACGAGCAGTACTTC. Encoded protein: CASSPWTGISYEQYF.

The chain joins TRBV7-2 to TRBJ2-3; perhaps TRBD2 as D (6 bases). The CDR3 length is 15 residues. The germline V gene has CDR1 SGHTA and CDR2 FQGNSA. V dropped 4 bases and J dropped 2 bases, with 13 bases sitting between them. In DNA form, the CDR3 reads TGTGCCAGCAGCTCGATGGCGGGGAACACAGATACGCAGTATTTT. Translating gives CASSSMAGNTDTQYF.

V usage is TRBV19 and J usage is TRBJ2-1; 7 bases map to TRBD1. CDR1 is LNHDA and CDR2 is SQIVND in the germline V gene (reference sequence). J lost 8 bases, V lost 6 bases, and 10 bases had no gene match. The CDR3 is made up of 14 amino acids. The CDR3 bases are TGTGCCAGTAGCCGAAACACAGGGGCCGATGAGCAGTTCTTC. Encoded protein: CASSRNTGADEQFF.

This clone was counted between two and nine times. The chain links TRBV30 to TRBJ1-1; D possibly corresponds to TRBD1 (6 bases). The CDR3 contains 15 residues. With 4 bases removed from V and 3 bases from J, the gap between germline ends came to 18 bases. Germline CDR1 GTSNPN, CDR2 SVGIG (reference sequence). Here the CDR3 reads CAWNLLGGGDTEAFF. The CDR3 bases are TGTGCCTGGAACCTTTTGGGAGGGGGTGACACTGAAGCTTTCTTT.

V gene TRBV4-1 combines with J gene TRBJ2-1; a weak D match, TRBD1 (6 bases). This CDR3 region has 17 residues. V was trimmed by 8 bases and J by 0 bases, leaving 20 bases between them. The germline V gene has CDR1 MGHRA and CDR2 YSYEKL. CDR3 sequence: CASPIGRDTFSYNEQFF. Written as DNA, the CDR3 is TGCGCCAGCCCCATCGGCAGGGACACCTTCTCCTACAATGAGCAGTTCTTC.

V is TRBV5-4 and J is TRBJ1-2; no clear D. This CDR3 has 15 amino acids. The V gene's germline CDR1 is SGHNT and CDR2 YYREEE (reference sequence). Trimming left V 0 bases short and J 3 bases short, with 12 bases between. The CDR3 DNA is TGTGCCAGCAGCTTGGCCTCTGGCAAAGACTATGGCTACACCTTC. It translates to CASSLASGKDYGYTF.

A word on this clone: In the same sample, other DNA sequences code for this CDR3. The genes are TRBV7-9 and TRBJ1-2; D is unclear. Germline lookup yields CDR1 SEHNR and CDR2 FQNEAQ (reference sequence). V was cut by 5 bases and J by 5 bases, with 9 bases left in between. This CDR3 spans 12 amino acids. The CDR3 loop is CASSLGNYGYTF. CDR3 in DNA: TGTGCCAGCAGCCTCGGGAATTATGGCTACACCTTC.

This clone was recorded once. V gene TRBV2 combines with J gene TRBJ1-6; tentative D call: TRBD1 (5 bases). Germline CDR1 and CDR2: SNHLY and FYNNEI. CDR3 length: 16 residues. Trimming shortened V by 6 bases and J by 11 bases, and 23 bases separated the two germline ends. This CDR3 reads CASSGNGGVVGAPLHF. Here the CDR3 DNA reads TGTGCCAGCAGCGGGAATGGAGGGGTGGTTGGTGCACCCCTCCACTTT.

This clone was counted only a few times. The rearrangement links TRBV18 to TRBJ1-2; no reliable D call. The germline gives CDR1 KGHSH, CDR2 LQKENI. The V gene lost 3 bases and the J gene lost 4 bases, with 12 bases spanning the gap. The CDR3 is 14 amino acids. The CDR3 loop is CASSPTGEVYGYTF. CDR3 bases: TGTGCCAGCTCACCCACGGGAGAAGTCTATGGCTACACCTTC.

The chain links TRBV19 to TRBJ1-5, with D hard to call. In germline, CDR1 is LNHDA, CDR2 SQIVND (reference sequence). V lost 0 bases to trimming and J lost 7 bases, with 7 bases between them. The CDR3 spans 13 residues. The DNA of the CDR3 is TGTGCCAGTAGTATAGAGAGAGGGCAGCCCCAGCATTTT. Encoded protein: CASSIERGQPQHF.

The chain combines TRBV4-3 with TRBJ1-1, with D possibly TRBD1 on 5 matching bases. Germline CDR1 is LGHNA and CDR2 is YSLEER. V shed 0 bases and J shed 5 bases, with 13 bases lying between them. The CDR3 has 15 residues. The CDR3 here is CASSQESAGGTEAFF. Written as DNA, the CDR3 is TGCGCCAGCAGCCAAGAGTCTGCCGGGGGGACTGAAGCTTTCTTT.